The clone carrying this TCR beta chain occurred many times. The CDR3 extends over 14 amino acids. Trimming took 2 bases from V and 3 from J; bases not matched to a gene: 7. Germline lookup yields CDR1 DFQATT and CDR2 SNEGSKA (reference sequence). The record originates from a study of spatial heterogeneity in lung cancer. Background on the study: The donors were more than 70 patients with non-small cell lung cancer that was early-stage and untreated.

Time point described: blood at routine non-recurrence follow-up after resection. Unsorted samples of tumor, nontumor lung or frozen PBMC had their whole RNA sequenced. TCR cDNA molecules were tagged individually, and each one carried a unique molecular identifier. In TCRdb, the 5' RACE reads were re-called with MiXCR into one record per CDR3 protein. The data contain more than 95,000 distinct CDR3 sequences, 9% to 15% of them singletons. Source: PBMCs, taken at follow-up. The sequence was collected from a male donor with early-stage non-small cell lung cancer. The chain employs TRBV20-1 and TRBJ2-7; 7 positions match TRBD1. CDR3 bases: TGCAGTGCTAGATCGGGACAGAGGAGCTACGAGCAGTACTTC. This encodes CSARSGQRSYEQYF.